These 14 T cell receptor beta chains originate from one sample sequenced in a study of CD8 T cells in Susac syndrome. Random hexamers were used to reverse transcribe the RNA input (roughly 0.5 to 1 ug). TCRdb used MiXCR to reprocess the immunoSEQ multiplex PCR reads, holding one entry per CDR3 protein. The sample carries fewer than 90,000 distinct CDR3 sequences, approximately 95% recorded once. The sequenced sample was CD8+ T cells from PBMCs. The source is a human donor with Susac syndrome.

V and J are TRBV7-6 and TRBJ2-7; TRBD1 is a possible D gene (7 bases). The CDR3 runs to 15 residues. Germline CDR1 is SGHVS and CDR2 is FNYEAQ. Trimming left V 5 bases short and J 0 bases short, with 14 bases between. The chain's CDR3 is CASSPAGQSSYEQYF. The CDR3 DNA follows: TGTGCCAGCAGCCCGGCGGGACAGAGCTCCTACGAGCAGTACTTC.

The genes are TRBV5-8 and TRBJ2-3; tentative D call: TRBD2 (5 bases). The CDR3 contains 14 residues. The V end lost 3 bases, the J end lost 3 bases, and 11 bases lay between the germline ends. The germline V gene encodes CDR1 SGHTS and CDR2 YDEGEE. The CDR3 spells CASSSGLLTDTQYF. Here the CDR3 DNA reads TGTGCCAGCAGCTCCGGACTTCTGACAGATACGCAGTATTTT.

V and J are TRBV7-2 and TRBJ1-1, with D unresolved. There are 14 residues in the CDR3. Trimming removed 5 bases from V and 1 base from J, with 11 bases in between. CDR1 is SGHTA, CDR2 FQGNSA, per germline. The DNA of the CDR3 is TGTGCCAGCAGCCCGGCCCACAAGAACACTGAAGCTTTCTTT. Translated: CASSPAHKNTEAFF.

This sequence joins TRBV12-5 and TRBJ2-1; perhaps TRBD2 as D (5 bases). CDR3 length equals 11 residues. Germline V gene lookup returns CDR1 LGHNT and CDR2 FRNRAP. Between the trimmed V and J ends, which lost 6 bases and 12 bases, there was a span of 12 bases. CDR3 region: CASGDTSGQFF. The CDR3 DNA reads as TGTGCTAGTGGCGACACCAGCGGGCAGTTCTTC.

V and J are TRBV24-1 and TRBJ2-1; D could derive from TRBD1 or TRBD2 (5 bases each). CDR1 and CDR2 (germline): KGHDR, SFDVKD. V was shortened by 3 bases and J by 3 bases, with 14 bases between the two germline ends. The CDR3 spans 16 residues. DNA for the CDR3: TGTGCCACCAGTGATCTTGCCGGGACCAACTACAATGAGCAGTTCTTC. This sequence encodes CATSDLAGTNYNEQFF.

The CDR3 coding sequence is TGCAGTGCTGTGACAGGGATGAACACTGAAGCTTTCTTT. Its translation is CSAVTGMNTEAFF. This chain uses TRBV20-1 with TRBJ1-1; TRBD1 matches 7 bases. Germline trimming cut 5 bases from V and 0 bases from J; bases unmatched to any gene: 3. The CDR3 is made up of 13 amino acids. Germline V lookup: CDR1 DFQATT, CDR2 SNEGSKA (reference sequence).

A single count supports this clonotype. The V call is TRBV5-1, the J call TRBJ2-5; D unclear. The germline gives CDR1 SGHRS, CDR2 YFSETQ. V lost 0 bases and J lost 1, with 7 bases in between. The CDR3 has 14 residues. CDR3 in DNA: TGCGCCAGCAGCTTGGCCCTGGGCCAAGAGACCCAGTACTTC. Residues: CASSLALGQETQYF.

V and J are TRBV29-1 and TRBJ2-2; no clear D. From germline, CDR1 is SQVTM and CDR2 ANQGSEA. Between the trimmed V and J ends, which lost 4 bases and 2 bases, there was a span of 5 bases. CDR3 length: 12 amino acids. This chain's CDR3 is CSVGANTGELFF. The DNA for the CDR3 is TGCAGCGTTGGGGCTAACACCGGGGAGCTGTTTTTT.

The CDR3 DNA reads TGTGCCACCAGCAGAACCCGAGACAGTGAAAAACTGTTTTTT. Amino acids: CATSRTRDSEKLFF. The chain joins TRBV15 to TRBJ1-4; a possible D gene is TRBD1 (5 bases). Germline V gives CDR1 LNHNV, CDR2 YYDKDF (reference sequence). The CDR3 length is 14 residues. Trimming cost V 2 bases and J 7 bases, with 11 bases left between them.

This rearrangement joins TRBV7-2 to TRBJ2-3, with 7 bases aligning to TRBD2. Germline CDR1 SGHTA, CDR2 FQGNSA. The CDR3 consists of 17 residues. The V segment lost 0 bases and the J segment 4 bases; nucleotides outside the gene matches: 10. CDR3 residues: CASSLALAGRDSDTQYF. As DNA, the CDR3 is TGTGCCAGCAGCTTAGCGCTGGCAGGGAGGGATTCAGATACGCAGTATTTT.

The rearrangement joins TRBV11-2 to TRBJ2-7, with D possibly matching TRBD2 (5 bases). CDR1 and CDR2 from the germline V gene are SGHAT and FQNNGV. The CDR3 consists of 14 residues. V shed 4 bases and J shed 6 bases, with 16 bases lying between them. The CDR3 reads CASSSRPGRGEQYF. CDR3 nucleotides: TGTGCCAGCAGCTCAAGACCCGGTCGGGGCGAGCAGTACTTC.

The chain combines TRBV7-6 with TRBJ2-3, with D possibly being TRBD2 (7 bases). This CDR3 spans 14 amino acids. Deletions cut 5 bases from V and 4 bases from J, with 13 bases between. CDR1 is SGHVS and CDR2 is FNYEAQ in the germline V gene. The CDR3 here is CASSPAGAADTQYF. In nucleotides, the CDR3 is TGTGCCAGCAGCCCGGCGGGGGCCGCAGATACGCAGTATTTT.

This rearrangement joins TRBV5-1 to TRBJ1-1; no firm D call. The germline V gene encodes CDR1 SGHRS and CDR2 YFSETQ. Trimming took 4 bases from V and 11 from J, leaving 18 bases between them. The CDR3 length is 13 residues. The CDR3 DNA reads TGCGCCAGCAGCCCTGAGGGCCAACCCGAGGCTTTCTTT. It translates to CASSPEGQPEAFF.

The rearrangement links TRBV28 to TRBJ2-7; D is undetermined. The CDR3 has 11 amino acids. The germline V gene has CDR1 MDHEN and CDR2 SYDVKM. V was pared by 6 bases and J by 3 bases, with 6 bases between. DNA for the CDR3: TGTGCCAGCAGCCCTCACTACGAGCAGTACTTC. It encodes CASSPHYEQYF. Full variable domain (missing parts from reference TRBV28 and TRBJ2-7): DVKVTQSSRYLVKRTGEKVFLECVQDMDHENMFWYRQDPGLGLRLIYFSYDVKMKEKGDIPEGYSVSREKKERFSLILESASTNQTSMYLCASSPHYEQYFGPGTRLTVT.